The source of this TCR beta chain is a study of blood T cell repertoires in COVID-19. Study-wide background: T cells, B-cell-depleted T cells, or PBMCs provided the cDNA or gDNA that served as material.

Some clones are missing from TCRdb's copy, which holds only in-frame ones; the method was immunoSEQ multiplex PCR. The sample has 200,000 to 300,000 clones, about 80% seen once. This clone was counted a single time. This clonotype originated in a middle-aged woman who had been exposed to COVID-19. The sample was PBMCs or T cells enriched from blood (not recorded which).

CDR3 nucleotide sequence: TGTGCCAGCAGCTTAGGGCCTCAAGTCGCCTATAATTCACCCCTCCACTTT. Translating it yields CASSLGPQVAYNSPLHF. The chain employs TRBV7-8 and TRBJ1-6; D remains ambiguous. CDR1 is SGHVS, CDR2 FQNEAQ, per germline. Deletions cut 1 base from V and 2 bases from J, with 12 bases between. The CDR3 consists of 17 residues.